This entry features one T cell receptor (beta chain) sequence. Its antigen is unidentified. PCR primers comprised 60 Vbeta and 13 Jbeta primers. Here immunoSEQ multiplex PCR was the method, and the copy in TCRdb shows in-frame clones only, minus some. The table lists under 250,000 clones, 82% of them singletons. This entry is derived from a study of cytomegalovirus exposure and HLA in healthy donors. General study points: Later work showed greater clonal expansion in HLA-associated TCR beta chains than in equally common others. In a later analysis, several top co-occurrence clusters appeared linked to parvovirus B19, influenza, CMV and Epstein-Barr virus. The likely explanation for a cluster of highly shared sequence variants was sequencing artifact. The study assumed roughly uniform donor sequencing depth for presence/absence analyses.

The J segment lost 0 bases and the V segment lost 4 bases, leaving 1 base of the junction unmatched. This CDR3 spans 17 amino acids. Germline V gives CDR1 LNHDA, CDR2 SQIVND (reference sequence). V gene TRBV19 combines with J gene TRBJ2-6, with 12 bases aligning to TRBD2. Sequencing input: PBMCs. The TCR was taken from a woman between 35 and 50 years old in good health and CMV-seronegative. In nucleotides, the CDR3 is TGTGCCAGTAGTAAGACTAGCGGGGGCTCTGGGGCCAACGTCCTGACTTTC. Translation gives CASSKTSGGSGANVLTF.